Sequencing of this T cell receptor beta chain was carried out in a study of blood T cell repertoires in COVID-19 (dated by TCRdb to 2018 to 2020). Turning to the overall study: Collaborator samples came from the United States, Italy and Spain and covered acute and convalescent phases of COVID-19. The prospective study material was composed of cDNA or gDNA derived from T cells, B-cell-depleted T cells, or PBMCs. Subjects who had been exposed to COVID-19, were actively infected with it, or had recovered from it provided the deeply sampled blood TCRbeta repertoires that made up the dataset. The repertoires were released in a freely available public database intended as a resource for research on the immune response to SARS-CoV-2. The samples were drawn from the first 160 participants of the ongoing ImmuneRACE study and from 1,200 or so subjects provided by 6 global collaborators. A de-identified subject ID, COVID-19 status, age in years and sex were almost always included in the sample metadata. HLA class I and class II types, where available, came from metadata supplied by the sample provider rather than from assay-based typing. General study outcomes and caveats: The amount of clinical and demographic metadata varied by source and participant and was provided uncurated.

TCRbeta CDR3 regions were amplified from genomic DNA using the immunoSEQ Assay, a bias-controlled multiplex PCR. Per the source publication's procedure: Within the assay, amplification of reference gene primers was used to estimate how many nucleated cells each sample contained. Sequence reads were collapsed and filtered to measure the absolute abundance of every unique TCRbeta CDR3 rearrangement. For each sample, productive Simpson clonality was calculated by taking the square root of Simpson's diversity index across productive rearrangements. In TCRdb, the immuneACCESS table is reduced to in-frame sequences with V and J assigned. These tables do not hold every clone; where another copy was compared, an unresolved V gene accounts for under half, and the others remain unexplained. The V and J calls and clone size are taken from that table; D and trimming were inferred from the DNA. Within this sample are about 110,000 clones, with roughly 84% of them counted one time only. About 7% of the sample comes from the top ten.

With respect to this clone: The target of this receptor is not known. No much larger clone exists at a distance of one base, and base qualities are not known.

Collaborating institutions collected whole blood in K2EDTA tubes following their own protocols. For TCRbeta analysis, collaborator samples were shipped as frozen whole blood, as isolated PBMCs, or as DNA extracted from either sample type. The germline V gene (reference sequence) sets CDR1 to SEHNR and CDR2 to FQNEAQ. The CDR3 covers 15 residues, taking in both the cysteine and the phenylalanine. CDR3 DNA is the only sequence kept; it has 45 bases, read in frame from the first base. V is pruned by 3 bases and J by 5 bases, leaving 6 bases of the junction without a gene match. The sequenced sample consisted of peripheral blood. Rearrangement joined TRBV7-9 to TRBJ2-2, with 7 middle bases fitting TRBD1. This clonotype was sampled from a woman between 50 and 59 years old with acute or convalescent COVID-19. The CDR3 protein is CASSFTGVRTGELFF. The DNA sequence follows: TGTGCCAGCAGCTTCACAGGGGTGCGGACCGGGGAGCTGTTTTTT.